The 11 T cell receptor beta chains below all came from one sample that was sequenced in a study of blood T cell repertoires in COVID-19. TCRdb's copy holds only in-frame clones and misses some; the assay was immunoSEQ multiplex PCR. The sample has fewer than 110,000 clones, over 75% seen once. Sequencing was carried out using peripheral blood. The receptors here all came from a human donor in a cohort sampled during active or convalescent COVID-19.

The chain employs TRBV28 and TRBJ1-5; the D is unclear. Germline V gene sequence: CDR1 MDHEN, CDR2 SYDVKM. The CDR3 sequence is 15 residues long. The germline V and J ends were trimmed by 3 bases and 1 base, with 10 bases remaining between them. CDR3 loop: CASSFLDGSNQPQHF. The CDR3 DNA sequence: TGTGCCAGCAGTTTTCTTGATGGCAGCAATCAGCCCCAGCATTTT.

The rearrangement uses TRBV10-3 and TRBJ2-5, with 10 bases aligning to TRBD2. The V gene's germline CDR1 is ENHRY and CDR2 SYGVKD. J lost 5 bases, V lost 0 bases, and 6 bases had no gene match. The CDR3 covers 16 residues. The CDR3 protein is CAISESERGGRETQYF. CDR3 in DNA: TGTGCCATCAGTGAGTCGGAGCGGGGGGGCCGGGAGACCCAGTACTTC.

The chain employs TRBV27 and TRBJ1-1, with D possibly matching TRBD1 (5 bases). V lost 1 base and J lost 4, with 13 bases in between. The CDR3 has 15 residues. Germline V CDR1 and CDR2: MNHEY, SMNVEV (reference sequence). The CDR3 loop is CASSLFSGRSTEAFF. CDR3 nucleotides: TGTGCCAGCAGTTTATTCTCAGGGAGGAGCACTGAAGCTTTCTTT.

The chain couples TRBV15 to TRBJ2-7; 7 bases fit TRBD1. CDR1 and CDR2 from the germline V gene are LNHNV and YYDKDF (reference sequence). This CDR3 contains 17 residues. V gave up 5 bases and J gave up 4 bases; unmatched junction bases: 17. For the CDR3, the DNA is TGTGCCACCAGCCCTAAAAACAGGGGCCGGAGACATTACGAGCAGTACTTC. The encoded protein is CATSPKNRGRRHYEQYF. Full variable domain (missing parts from reference TRBV15 and TRBJ2-7): DAMVIQNPRYQVTQFGKPVTLSCSQTLNHNVMYWYQQKSSQAPKLLFHYYDKDFNNEADTPDNFQSRRPNTSFCFLDIRSPGLGDTAMYLCATSPKNRGRRHYEQYFGPGTRLTVT.

This rearrangement joins TRBV6-5 to TRBJ2-2; no reliable D call. Germline values: CDR1 MNHEY, CDR2 SVGAGI. Trimming shortened V by 0 bases and J by 0 bases, and 8 bases separated the two germline ends. The CDR3 loop spans 16 amino acids. The CDR3 loop is CASSYSISTNTGELFF. DNA for the CDR3: TGTGCCAGCAGTTACTCAATTAGTACGAACACCGGGGAGCTGTTTTTT.

V usage is TRBV19 and J usage is TRBJ1-2; no clear D. The germline gives CDR1 LNHDA, CDR2 SQIVND (reference sequence). Trimming stripped 5 bases from V and 7 bases from J, with 11 bases between. The CDR3 runs 12 residues. CDR3 nucleotides: TGTGCCAGTAGTTTGAGAGAGGGTGGCTACACCTTC. This sequence encodes CASSLREGGYTF.

The V call is TRBV14, the J call TRBJ1-2; D ambiguous. The CDR3 totals 16 residues. CDR1 is SGHDN and CDR2 is FVKESK in the germline V gene. The V end lost 4 bases, the J end lost 2 bases, and 17 bases lay between the germline ends. The CDR3 DNA reads TGTGCCAGCAGCCCCGCGGGCCAGGCTTTAAACTATGGCTACACCTTC. Translated: CASSPAGQALNYGYTF. Using reference TRBV14 and TRBJ1-2 for the parts outside the CDR3, the full variable domain is EAGVTQFPSHSVIEKGQTVTLRCDPISGHDNLYWYRRVMGKEIKFLLHFVKESKQDESGMPNNRFLAERTGGTYSTLKVQPAELEDSGVYFCASSPAGQALNYGYTFGSGTRLTVV.

The J gene is TRBJ1-1, the V gene TRBV24-1; D not certain. Germline assignment: CDR1 KGHDR and CDR2 SFDVKD. Trimming shortened V by 11 bases and J by 5 bases, and 11 bases separated the two germline ends. The CDR3 sequence is 11 residues long. This chain's CDR3 is CAISSRTEAFF. The CDR3, as DNA: TGTGCCATCTCAAGCCGGACTGAAGCTTTCTTT.

The chain combines TRBV7-3 with TRBJ2-2, with unresolved D. V dropped 2 bases and J dropped 1 base, with 8 bases sitting between them. Germline loops: CDR1 SGHTA, CDR2 FQGTGA. The CDR3 sequence is 15 residues long. CDR3 bases: TGTGCCAGCAGCTTAGCTCAACAGAACACCGGGGAGCTGTTTTTT. As protein: CASSLAQQNTGELFF.

The V call is TRBV4-3, the J call TRBJ1-1; D is ambiguous. The V and J ends lost 4 bases and 3 bases respectively, with 9 bases between them. This CDR3 is built from 13 residues. Germline V gene data show CDR1 as LGHNA and CDR2 as YSLEER. CDR3 amino acids: CASSPLRYTEAFF. The CDR3 DNA reads as TGCGCCAGCAGCCCCCTTCGGTACACTGAAGCTTTCTTT.

This chain links TRBV19 with TRBJ2-3; 10 bases align to TRBD2. Germline assignment: CDR1 LNHDA and CDR2 SQIVND (reference sequence). CDR3 length: 17 residues. The junction had 10 bases not matched to a gene; V was cut back by 3 bases and J by 4 bases. The DNA for the CDR3 is TGTGCCAGTAGTATCAGCGGGGGGGCCTTGTCCCCAGATACGCAGTATTTT. It codes for CASSISGGALSPDTQYF.